This entry is about one T cell receptor beta chain. This entry comes from a study of blood T cells in healthy people across ages. Primers used in a second PCR of about 6 to 11 cycles were a sample-barcoded 5' primer and a J-beta primer mix. TCRdb reprocessed the 5' RACE reads via MiXCR and lists one record per CDR3 protein. The sample includes about 780,000 distinct CDR3 sequences, 46% of them seen just once. Sequencing input: blood. The TCR was taken from a man aged 80 or over in good health.

CDR3 residues: CASSYGTYYNEQFF. CDR3 DNA: TGTGCCAGCAGTTACGGGACTTACTACAATGAGCAGTTCTTC. The chain couples TRBV6-2 or TRBV6-3 to TRBJ2-1; tentative D call: TRBD2 (6 bases). The CDR3 sequence is 14 residues long. Germline CDR1 MNHEY, CDR2 SVGEGT. The ends were cut back, 2 bases at V and 3 bases at J, with 8 bases in the middle.